One and the same sample provided the 28 T cell receptor beta chains below, sequenced in a study of T-cell memory formation after mild COVID-19. In TCRdb, the 5' RACE reads were re-called with MiXCR into one record per CDR3 protein. In the table there are around 390,000 distinct CDR3 sequences, approximately 16% of which are singletons. Sequencing used PBMCs or a T cell subset sorted from them (not recorded which). All receptors come from a man aged 18-30 years who had mild COVID-19 (a few samples of this study predate the infection). Cell type and time point are not known.

The chain couples TRBV20-1 to TRBJ1-6; TRBD1 matches at 8 bases. The CDR3 is 16 amino acids. Germline V gives CDR1 DFQATT, CDR2 SNEGSKA (reference sequence). V dropped 5 bases and J dropped 0; count of bases not matched to a gene: 6. The CDR3 DNA reads TGCAGTGCTCACGGACAGGGCAGCTCCTATAATTCACCCCTCCACTTT. This gives the protein CSAHGQGSSYNSPLHF.

Comments on this clonotype: Just one base apart from a much larger clone, this may be a read error. The chain is built from TRBV20-1 and TRBJ2-3; D is undetermined. V gave up 0 bases and J gave up 6 bases, with 13 bases separating them. Germline V CDR1 and CDR2: DFQATT, SNEGSKA (reference sequence). The CDR3 totals 14 residues. CDR3: CSARDSQSGDTQYF. CDR3 DNA sequence: TGCAGTGCTAGAGACTCTCAGAGTGGGGATACGCAGTATTTT.

The gene calls are TRBV19 and TRBJ1-2; D is unresolved. The CDR3 has 11 residues. Trimming took off 5 bases at V and 8 bases at J, with 9 bases between the two ends. Germline CDR1 is LNHDA and CDR2 is SQIVND (reference sequence). The CDR3 spells CASSGRIGYTF. CDR3 sequence (DNA): TGTGCCAGTAGTGGACGTATCGGCTACACCTTC.

V is TRBV7-2 and J is TRBJ1-5, with 7 nucleotides matching TRBD1. Germline V CDR1 and CDR2: SGHTA, FQGNSA. The CDR3 consists of 15 residues. Losses at the gene ends were 6 bases for V and 1 base for J; bases not matched to a gene: 6. The CDR3 bases are TGTGCCAGCAGTTTACAGGGGCGGAGCAATCAGCCCCAGCATTTT. This gives the protein CASSLQGRSNQPQHF.

This clonotype was seen ten or more times. The V call is TRBV9, the J call TRBJ2-5, with D perhaps assigned TRBD1 or TRBD2 (5 bases each). There are 15 residues in the CDR3. Trimming pared 0 bases from V and 2 bases from J, leaving 11 bases between. The germline V gene has CDR1 SGDLS and CDR2 YYNGEE. CDR3 protein: CASSVAGTDQETQYF. The CDR3 coding sequence is TGTGCCAGCAGCGTAGCTGGGACCGATCAAGAGACCCAGTACTTC.

This clonotype was detected ten times or more. V gene TRBV18 combines with J gene TRBJ1-1; possible D gene TRBD1, 5 bases. Trimming stripped 8 bases from V and 0 bases from J, with 10 bases between. From germline, CDR1 is KGHSH and CDR2 LQKENI. The CDR3 spans 13 residues. The CDR3 region has the DNA TGTGCCAGCAGCCAAGGGGTGAACACTGAAGCTTTCTTT. Encoded protein: CASSQGVNTEAFF.

In this sample, this clonotype turned up a few times. The rearrangement links TRBV20-1 to TRBJ2-5; D may match TRBD1 or TRBD2 (5 bases each). V lost 5 bases and J lost 5, with 15 bases in between. CDR3 length: 13 residues. CDR1 and CDR2 from the germline V gene are DFQATT and SNEGSKA (reference sequence). CDR3 region: CSAEGLEAETQYF. Written as DNA, the CDR3 is TGCAGTGCTGAGGGGCTAGAGGCGGAGACCCAGTACTTC.

The rearrangement links TRBV4-3 to TRBJ1-1; weak D call: TRBD1 (5 bases). In germline, CDR1 is LGHNA, CDR2 YSLEER. V lost 1 base and J 7 bases, leaving 16 bases between the germline ends. The CDR3 totals 15 residues. CDR3 in DNA: TGCGCCAGCAGCCAAGTCCTCTTCGGGGCCAGTGAAGCTTTCTTT. This codes for CASSQVLFGASEAFF.

This chain uses TRBV4-2 with TRBJ2-7, with 8 bases that match TRBD1. The CDR3 loop spans 15 amino acids. The germline V gene has CDR1 LGHNA and CDR2 YNFKEQ. Trimming took 0 bases from V and 4 from J; bases not matched to a gene: 5. The CDR3 region has the DNA TGTGCCAGCAGCCAAGAGGAACGGACAGGGTACGAGCAGTACTTC. Its protein product is CASSQEERTGYEQYF.

This clonotype was found a few times. CDR3 sequence (DNA): TGTGCCAGCGAAGAAGGGGGAGGTTTCGGTGGCTACACCTTC. This encodes CASEEGGGFGGYTF. The chain couples TRBV2 to TRBJ1-2, with a weak D call TRBD1 (6 bases). The CDR3 consists of 14 residues. V lost 8 bases to trimming and J lost 7 bases, with 20 bases between them. Germline V CDR1 and CDR2: SNHLY, FYNNEI.

This clonotype has more than one count but fewer than ten. The chain carries TRBV6-5 and TRBJ1-2; no clear D gene. Germline loops: CDR1 MNHEY, CDR2 SVGAGI. The CDR3 is made up of 14 amino acids. V was shortened by 0 bases and J by 3 bases, with 8 bases between the two germline ends. The CDR3 spells CASSYSHGYYGYTF. The CDR3 coding sequence is TGTGCCAGCAGTTACTCGCACGGCTACTATGGCTACACCTTC.

V gene TRBV12-3 or TRBV12-4 combines with J gene TRBJ2-3; perhaps D is TRBD1 or TRBD2 (5 bases each). With 8 bases removed from V and 5 bases from J, the gap between germline ends came to 14 bases. This CDR3 comprises 13 residues. The CDR3 nucleotides read TGTGCCAGCGGAGAGGGGTGGCTAGATACGCAGTATTTT. It codes for CASGEGWLDTQYF.

Only a few counts were recorded for this clonotype. This sequence joins TRBV7-6 and TRBJ1-3; TRBD1 aligns across 8 bases. Germline V gene sequence: CDR1 SGHVS, CDR2 FNYEAQ. V lost 4 bases and J lost 2; bases outside the gene matches: 7. The CDR3 is made up of 16 amino acids. CDR3 coding DNA: TGTGCCAGCAGCTCTGGACAGGGTTTAGCTGGAAACACCATATATTTT. Amino acid sequence: CASSSGQGLAGNTIYF.

Ten or more counts support this clonotype. The rearrangement links TRBV12-3 or TRBV12-4 to TRBJ2-5, with 9 bases matching TRBD1. Trimming cost V 7 bases and J 3 bases; bases outside gene matches: 9. The CDR3 sequence is 15 residues long. The CDR3 coding sequence is TGTGCCAGCATCCTGACAGGGGGTCTGGAAGAGACCCAGTACTTC. Translation gives CASILTGGLEETQYF.

The rearrangement links TRBV20-1 to TRBJ1-1; no definite D call. The CDR3 runs 13 residues. Per germline, CDR1 DFQATT and CDR2 SNEGSKA (reference sequence). V dropped 7 bases and J dropped 8 bases, with 20 bases sitting between them. The CDR3 region has the DNA TGCAGTGTTACGGCGTTCGAGGCGAGGGAAGCTTTCTTT. It translates to CSVTAFEAREAFF.

This clonotype turned up a few times. V gene TRBV2 combines with J gene TRBJ2-3; D remains ambiguous. This CDR3 comprises 13 residues. The germline V gene has CDR1 SNHLY and CDR2 FYNNEI. Trimming pared 3 bases from V and 0 bases from J, leaving 4 bases between. The CDR3 sequence: CASSDHSTDTQYF. CDR3 in DNA: TGTGCCAGCAGTGACCACAGCACAGATACGCAGTATTTT.

This clonotype has a handful of counts. J is TRBJ1-2 and V is TRBV4-1; D is possibly TRBD1 (5 bases). Germline CDR1 reads MGHRA; CDR2 reads YSYEKL. The CDR3 consists of 13 residues. V lost 6 bases, J lost 5 bases, and 13 bases lay in between. The CDR3 nucleotides are TGCGCCAGCAGACAGGACGTCGGATATGGCTACACCTTC. It is translated as CASRQDVGYGYTF.

The genes are TRBV5-4 and TRBJ2-5; D is undetermined. CDR1 and CDR2 (germline): SGHNT, YYREEE (reference sequence). Trimming shortened V by 7 bases and J by 7 bases, and 20 bases separated the two germline ends. CDR3 length: 14 residues. CDR3 sequence: CASGPGPDWGTQYF. DNA for the CDR3: TGTGCCAGCGGCCCCGGGCCAGACTGGGGGACCCAGTACTTC.

V is TRBV19 and J is TRBJ2-7, with 9 bases identical to TRBD2. The V segment lost 10 bases and the J segment 6 bases; nucleotides outside the gene matches: 16. CDR1 and CDR2 from the germline V gene are LNHDA and SQIVND (reference sequence). This CDR3 is built from 15 residues. This CDR3 reads CATNRAGGSTREQYF. DNA of the CDR3: TGTGCCACAAACCGAGCGGGGGGTTCAACCCGCGAGCAGTACTTC.

The CDR3 nucleotides read TGTGCCAGCAGCGCAAGCGGGGGGACTCAAGAGACCCAGTACTTC. Its translation: CASSASGGTQETQYF. V usage is TRBV7-3 and J usage is TRBJ2-5, with 9 bases lining up with TRBD2. The V gene's germline CDR1 is SGHTA and CDR2 FQGTGA. With V trimmed by 5 bases and J by 2 bases, 6 bases remained unmatched. The CDR3 is 15 amino acids.

This clonotype came up once. The V gene is TRBV7-9, the J gene TRBJ2-7; D is possibly TRBD2 (7 bases). Germline loops: CDR1 SEHNR, CDR2 FQNEAQ (reference sequence). The CDR3 is 13 residues long. V was cut by 5 bases and J by 5 bases, with 13 bases left in between. The CDR3 here is CASSLGEGDEQYF. The CDR3, as DNA: TGTGCCAGCAGCCTAGGGGAGGGGGACGAGCAGTACTTC. The entire variable domain, with the rest obtained from reference TRBV7-9 and TRBJ2-7, is as follows: DTGVSQNPRHKITKRGQNVTFRCDPISEHNRLYWYRQTLGQGPEFLTYFQNEAQLEKSRLLSDRFSAERPKGSFSTLEIQRTEQGDSAMYLCASSLGEGDEQYFGPGTRLTVT.

The chain employs TRBV7-2 and TRBJ2-3; 7 positions match TRBD1. This CDR3 is built from 18 residues. Per germline, CDR1 SGHTA and CDR2 FQGNSA. V lost 2 bases and J lost 4; bases outside the gene matches: 15. CDR3 nucleotides: TGTGCCAGCAGCTTATCCTGGGACAGCGGAGGTAGGGCAGATACGCAGTATTTT. It encodes CASSLSWDSGGRADTQYF.

This clonotype was detected only a few times. The chain couples TRBV4-1 to TRBJ2-5; TRBD2 agrees at 8 bases. Germline trimming cut 3 bases from V and 0 bases from J; bases unmatched to any gene: 3. The CDR3 is 15 amino acids. The germline V gene encodes CDR1 MGHRA and CDR2 YSYEKL. CDR3 region: CASSHLSGDQETQYF. The CDR3 bases are TGCGCCAGCAGCCACCTTAGCGGGGACCAAGAGACCCAGTACTTC.

This clonotype occurred a few times. This rearrangement joins TRBV5-1 to TRBJ2-5, with 7 bases fitting TRBD1. The CDR3 covers 14 residues. Germline V gene sequence: CDR1 SGHRS, CDR2 YFSETQ. V dropped 5 bases and J dropped 2; count of bases not matched to a gene: 6. The CDR3 spells CASRDGTVQETQYF. As DNA, the CDR3 is TGCGCCAGCAGGGACGGGACAGTTCAAGAGACCCAGTACTTC.

V and J are TRBV6-6 and TRBJ2-5; 10 nucleotides align to TRBD1. The CDR3 runs to 19 residues. The germline V gene has CDR1 MNHNY and CDR2 SVGAGI (reference sequence). The V gene end was trimmed by 0 bases and the J gene end by 2 bases; junction bases not matched to a gene: 12. CDR3 amino acids: CASSYSKGQGSSTQETQYF. CDR3 nucleotides: TGTGCCAGCAGTTACTCGAAGGGACAGGGGTCCTCTACGCAAGAGACCCAGTACTTC.

The table lists this clonotype with a few counts. The V call is TRBV18, the J call TRBJ2-6, with D unclear. The germline V gene encodes CDR1 KGHSH and CDR2 LQKENI. The CDR3 loop spans 14 amino acids. The V end was cut by 5 bases, the J end by 4 bases, with 9 bases between. In DNA form, the CDR3 reads TGTGCCAGCTCAACGGCAGGAGGGGCCAACGTCCTGACTTTC. This encodes CASSTAGGANVLTF.

V and J are TRBV7-2 and TRBJ2-1; no reliable D call. CDR1 is SGHTA and CDR2 is FQGNSA in the germline V gene. The CDR3 spans 15 residues. With 6 bases removed from V and 0 bases from J, the gap between germline ends came to 12 bases. The CDR3 sequence is CASRGPRSSYNEQFF. The CDR3 bases are TGTGCCAGCAGGGGTCCAAGGAGCTCCTACAATGAGCAGTTCTTC.

There are a few counts of this clonotype. The chain employs TRBV4-1 and TRBJ2-1; 9 bases match TRBD2. The CDR3 totals 15 residues. V trimming: 1 base; J trimming: 8 bases; junction bases outside the gene matches: 6. Germline loops: CDR1 MGHRA, CDR2 YSYEKL. DNA of the CDR3: TGCGCCAGCAGCCAAGCCGCGGGGGGGGCGGATGAGCAGTTCTTC. It yields the protein CASSQAAGGADEQFF.